The rows below give T cell receptor beta chains drawn from one sample of a study of blood T cell repertoires in COVID-19. Method: immunoSEQ multiplex PCR; TCRdb's copy keeps in-frame clones and lacks some. Of 120,000 to 150,000 clones in the sample, 65% to 85% were seen once. The sample comprised PBMCs or T cells enriched from blood (not recorded which). The receptors here all came from a woman aged 45 to 65 who had been exposed to COVID-19. The CDR3 runs from the conserved cysteine through the conserved F or W. Fields, in order: V gene, D gene, clone size, J gene, CDR3 protein, CDR3 DNA. The D gene is left open where the match is weak. The listing skips clone size in some rows; elsewhere it reads once, few, many or a size class.

TRBV19	TRBD2	NA	TRBJ2-5	CASSIGGSGRSETQYF	TGTGCCAGTAGTATAGGCGGGAGCGGCCGAAGCGAGACCCAGTACTTC
TRBV6-6	NA	few	TRBJ1-2	CASSYSKRGYGYTF	TGTGCCAGCAGTTACTCGAAGCGCGGCTATGGCTACACCTTC
TRBV2	TRBD2	NA	TRBJ2-5	CASRPLAGKETQYF	TGTGCCAGCAGACCACTAGCGGGGAAAGAGACCCAGTACTTC
TRBV3-1/TRBV3-2	TRBD1	NA	TRBJ1-5	CASSLSGGVNQPQHF	TGTGCCAGCAGCCTGTCAGGGGGCGTAAATCAGCCCCAGCATTTT
TRBV2	NA	NA	TRBJ1-5	CASRREGGQPQHF	TGTGCCAGCAGGAGGGAGGGTGGTCAGCCCCAGCATTTT
TRBV11-2	TRBD2	NA	TRBJ2-5	CASSAGLAKKRETQYF	TGTGCCAGCAGTGCGGGACTAGCGAAAAAACGGGAGACCCAGTACTTC
TRBV28	NA	NA	TRBJ1-4	CASRRGEKLFF	TGTGCCAGCAGGCGAGGTGAAAAACTGTTTTTT
TRBV2	NA	NA	TRBJ2-5	CASSVERGETQYF	TGTGCCAGCAGTGTAGAACGGGGGGAGACCCAGTACTTC
TRBV5-1	TRBD1	NA	TRBJ2-2	CASSLDRGDTGELFF	TGCGCCAGCAGCTTGGACAGGGGAGATACCGGGGAGCTGTTTTTT
TRBV3-1/TRBV3-2	TRBD2	NA	TRBJ2-3	CASSPSGRGDTQYF	TGTGCCAGCAGCCCTAGCGGGAGAGGGGATACGCAGTATTTT
TRBV5-1	NA	few	TRBJ1-6	CASSLAPDRNSPLHF	TGCGCCAGCAGCTTGGCCCCGGACAGAAATTCACCCCTCCACTTT
TRBV7-6	NA	NA	TRBJ2-7	CASSLAAGYEQYF	TGTGCCAGCAGCTTAGCGGCAGGATACGAGCAGTACTTC
TRBV7-2	NA	NA	TRBJ2-7	CASSLIGGEYEQYF	TGTGCCAGCAGCCTCATTGGAGGGGAATACGAGCAGTACTTC
TRBV6-5	TRBD2	NA	TRBJ2-3	CASSSSGGALSDTQYF	TGTGCCAGCAGTTCTAGCGGGGGGGCCTTGTCAGATACGCAGTATTTT
TRBV18	TRBD2	NA	TRBJ2-5	CASSPQRTRLVRDF	TGTGCCAGCTCACCACAAAGGACTAGGTTGGTGCGGGACTTC
TRBV15	NA	NA	TRBJ2-7	CATSRDLFIGGFLGSYEQYF	TGTGCCACCAGCAGAGATCTGTTTATAGGGGGATTCTTGGGCTCCTACGAGCAGTACTTC
TRBV11-3	NA	NA	TRBJ1-1	CASSPGGYDTEAFF	TGTGCCAGCAGCCCAGGAGGGTACGACACTGAAGCTTTCTTT
TRBV27	NA	NA	TRBJ2-4	CASSSPVLAEVALAKNIQYF	TGTGCCAGCAGTTCCCCAGTCCTGGCGGAAGTTGCACTAGCCAAAAACATTCAGTACTTC
TRBV3-1/TRBV3-2	TRBD1	NA	TRBJ2-7	CASSPWTGGEQYF	TGTGCCAGCAGCCCGTGGACAGGGGGCGAGCAGTACTTC
TRBV4-1	TRBD1	NA	TRBJ2-4	CASSQEDRAKNIQYF	TGCGCCAGCAGCCAAGAGGACAGGGCCAAAAACATTCAGTACTTC
TRBV30	NA	NA	TRBJ1-5	CAWSPNPGVQPQHF	TGTGCCTGGAGTCCAAACCCGGGGGTCCAGCCCCAGCATTTT
TRBV14	NA	NA	TRBJ1-1	CASSHYTEAFF	TGTGCCAGCAGCCACTACACTGAAGCTTTCTTT
TRBV5-6	NA	NA	TRBJ1-5	CASSLGDRSHQPQHF	TGTGCCAGCAGCTTGGGCGACAGGTCCCATCAGCCCCAGCATTTT
TRBV11-2	TRBD1	once	TRBJ2-7	CASSLKLRDRGGEQYF	TGTGCCAGCAGCTTAAAACTCCGGGACAGGGGAGGCGAGCAGTACTTC
TRBV13	NA	NA	TRBJ1-2	CASSLGSHSGRSSGYTF	TGTGCCAGCAGCTTAGGGTCCCACTCGGGGAGATCGTCCGGCTACACCTTC
TRBV27	NA	NA	TRBJ1-2	CASSPGQNYGYTF	TGTGCCAGCAGTCCCGGACAGAACTATGGCTACACCTTC
TRBV9	NA	NA	TRBJ2-3	CASSVGTGGTDTQYF	TGTGCCAGCAGCGTAGGGACGGGGGGCACAGATACGCAGTATTTT
TRBV9	TRBD2	NA	TRBJ2-1	CASSVGGTSGVSYNEQFF	TGTGCCAGCAGCGTAGGTGGGACTAGCGGGGTTTCCTACAATGAGCAGTTCTTC
TRBV5-4	NA	NA	TRBJ1-4	CASSQAFNEKLFF	TGTGCCAGCAGCCAGGCGTTTAATGAAAAACTGTTTTTT
TRBV2	NA	few	TRBJ2-5	CASSSLGGIGTQYF	TGTGCCAGCAGTTCCCTGGGGGGTATTGGGACCCAGTACTTC
TRBV5-4	NA	NA	TRBJ2-1	CASTTGDSYNEQFF	TGTGCCAGCACAACGGGAGATAGCTACAATGAGCAGTTCTTC
TRBV7-8	NA	once	TRBJ2-1	CASSLRAGAYNEQFF	TGTGCCAGCAGCTTACGTGCAGGGGCATACAATGAGCAGTTCTTC
TRBV11-2	NA	few	TRBJ1-1	CASSLPERATEAFF	TGTGCCAGCAGCTTACCTGAGAGGGCCACTGAAGCTTTCTTT